This TCR beta chain was recovered during a study of blood T cell repertoires in COVID-19. Produced via immunoSEQ multiplex PCR; TCRdb's table is partial and in-frame only. The table records fewer than 300,000 clones, roughly 93% of them present only once. This CDR3 has 13 residues. After removal of 6 bases from V and 7 bases from J, the junction contained 5 bases not matched to a gene. The TCR comes from a middle-aged woman with acute COVID-19. Sequencing was performed on PBMCs or T cells enriched from blood (not recorded which). The genes are TRBV12-3 or TRBV12-4 and TRBJ1-1, with 10 bases lining up with TRBD1. As DNA, the CDR3 is TGTGCCAGCAGGCACCGGGACAGGGGTGAAGCTTTCTTT. It specifies CASRHRDRGEAFF.